These T cell receptor beta chains were read from a single sample in a study of T cell responses to AZD1222 COVID-19 vaccine. Profiled with immunoSEQ multiplex PCR; TCRdb holds only in-frame clones, not every one. The sample records 54,000 or so clones, 70% to 90% being singletons. The sample here was peripheral blood, taken on day 0 of AZD1222 vaccination. These TCRs come from an adult in good health. The CDR3 runs from the conserved cysteine through the conserved F or W. D genes are given only for firm matches. Only part of the rows carry a size: once, few, many, or a class if the clone is expanded.

TRBJ2-7 14 NA TRBD1 TRBV18 TGTGCCAGCTCAGCCGGGACAGGGTCCTACGAGCAGTACTTC CASSAGTGSYEQYF
TRBJ1-2 15 NA NA TRBV27 TGTGCCAGCAGTCCCGCCAGGAGCGGGGCGGGTGGCTACACCTTC CASSPARSGAGGYTF
TRBJ2-7 15 NA TRBD2 TRBV28 TGTGCCAGCAGTATGGCGGCTAGCGGATCCTACGAGCAGTACTTC CASSMAASGSYEQYF
TRBJ2-1 13 NA TRBD1 TRBV7-2 TGTGCCAGCAGCCTGGACAGGTACAATGAGCAGTTCTTC CASSLDRYNEQFF
TRBJ1-2 12 few NA TRBV7-9 TGTGCCAGCAGCGGCCGGGGGAAGGGCTACACCTTC CASSGRGKGYTF
TRBJ2-1 17 once TRBD2 TRBV7-6 TGTGCCAGCAGCTTAGAAACCCTAGCGGGGGGGACGTATGAGCAGTTCTTC CASSLETLAGGTYEQFF
TRBJ1-2 14 NA NA TRBV27 TGTGCCAGCAGCCCAATGGGCAGCAACTATGGCTACACCTTC CASSPMGSNYGYTF
TRBJ2-7 14 NA NA TRBV29-1 TGCAGCGTTGAGATAGGCAGGGGGGATGACGAGCAGTACTTC CSVEIGRGDDEQYF
TRBJ2-3 17 few NA TRBV7-9 TGTGCCAGCAGCAGTACAATCGGACACCCTAGCACAGATACGCAGTATTTT CASSSTIGHPSTDTQYF
TRBJ2-1 15 NA NA TRBV6-6 TGTGCCAGCAGTTATGGAGATTCCCCCTACAATGAGCAGTTCTTC CASSYGDSPYNEQFF
TRBJ1-6 14 NA TRBD1 TRBV10-2 TGCGCCAGCAGGGGGACAGGGGAAAATTCACCCCTCCACTTT CASRGTGENSPLHF
TRBJ1-4 16 NA TRBD1 TRBV4-2 TGTGCCAGCAGCCAAGACCGGGACAGCTTGAATGAAAAACTGTTTTTT CASSQDRDSLNEKLFF
TRBJ1-5 13 NA NA TRBV5-4 TGTGCCAGCAGCACAGGGCAGGATCAGCCCCAGCATTTT CASSTGQDQPQHF
TRBJ2-2 16 NA TRBD1 TRBV11-3 TGTGCCAGCAGCTTAACAGGGGGCCGAAGTACCGGGGAGCTGTTTTTT CASSLTGGRSTGELFF
TRBJ2-7 16 NA TRBD2 TRBV7-6 TGTGCCAGCAGCTTAGCGCCCACTAGCGGGGCCTACGAGCAGTACTTC CASSLAPTSGAYEQYF
TRBJ1-1 14 NA NA TRBV2 TGTGCCGGGGGCTACGGACGGAGCAACACTGAAGCTTTCTTT CAGGYGRSNTEAFF
TRBJ2-7 16 NA NA TRBV19 TGTGCCAGTAGTACCCGTCAAGGGCACGGCTCCTACGAGCAGTACTTC CASSTRQGHGSYEQYF
TRBJ2-2 14 NA NA TRBV18 TGTGCCAGCTCACCAGGGCAAAACACCGGGGAGCTGTTTTTT CASSPGQNTGELFF
TRBJ1-1 13 once TRBD1 TRBV7-9 TGTGCCAGCAGTCCAACAGGGGCCACTGAAGCTTTCTTT CASSPTGATEAFF
TRBJ1-1 13 NA NA TRBV6-5 TGTGCCAGCAGTTCCCATCGTGGGGCTGAAGCTTTCTTT CASSSHRGAEAFF
TRBJ1-6 15 NA TRBD1 TRBV19 TGTGCCAGTAGTACCCAGGGGGCTGGGAATTCACCCCTCCACTTT CASSTQGAGNSPLHF
TRBJ1-1 15 NA TRBD1 TRBV6-5 TGTGCCAGCACCACCGGGACAGGGGGTATCACTGAAGCTTTCTTT CASTTGTGGITEAFF
TRBJ2-5 16 NA TRBD2 TRBV18 TGTGCCAGCTCACCACGCGCTAGCGGGGACCAAGAGACCCAGTACTTC CASSPRASGDQETQYF
TRBJ1-4 15 NA TRBD1 TRBV2 TGTGCCAGCAGTGCCATGACAGGGGCCAAAGAAAAACTGTTTTTT CASSAMTGAKEKLFF
TRBJ1-1 15 NA TRBD1 TRBV7-9 TGTGCCAGCAGCACACGCTCGGGACAGGGGCAGACAGCTTTCTTT CASSTRSGQGQTAFF
TRBJ1-3 15 NA NA TRBV6-5 TGTGCCAGCAGCCTAGCAAGATCCTCTGGAAACACCATATATTTT CASSLARSSGNTIYF
TRBJ1-1 13 NA NA TRBV15 TGTGCCACAAGAAAAGGGCTGAACACTGAAGCTTTCTTT CATRKGLNTEAFF
TRBJ2-2 16 NA NA TRBV19 TGTGCCAGTAGGGGGGGACCAGACTCGAACACCGGGGAGCTGTTTTTT CASRGGPDSNTGELFF
TRBJ1-1 15 NA NA TRBV7-6 TGTGCCAGCAGTTCCCTCCTGGGGGCGGGAACTGAAGCTTTCTTT CASSSLLGAGTEAFF
TRBJ1-4 16 once TRBD1 TRBV4-3 TGCGCCAGCAGCCAAGAGGGGGGGACAGGAGGGGAAAAACTGTTTTTT CASSQEGGTGGEKLFF
TRBJ1-2 14 few NA TRBV19 TGTGCCAGTAGTCAGTCTGATGCGGGGAGCGGAGGCACCTTC CASSQSDAGSGGTF
TRBJ1-2 12 NA TRBD1 TRBV5-5 TGTGCCAGCAGCCAGACAGGGACCGGCTACACCTTC CASSQTGTGYTF
TRBJ1-1 14 NA TRBD1 TRBV11-2 TGTGCCAGCAGCTGGGGACAGGGGAACACTGAAGCTTTCTTT CASSWGQGNTEAFF
TRBJ1-3 15 NA NA TRBV6-5 TGTGCCAGCAGTTACTCGGGGGGACCTGGAAACACCATATATTTT CASSYSGGPGNTIYF
TRBJ2-5 12 NA NA TRBV7-9 TGTGCCAGCAGCGTGACCGAAGAGACCCAGTACTTC CASSVTEETQYF
TRBJ2-1 15 NA TRBD1 TRBV5-1 TGCGCCAGCAGCTGGGGACAGGTCGTCTACAATGAGCAGTTCTTC CASSWGQVVYNEQFF
TRBJ1-2 15 NA NA TRBV6-6 TGTGCCAGCACCTCCGAACCTCCGATAGTCTATGGCTACACCTTC CASTSEPPIVYGYTF
TRBJ2-7 14 NA NA TRBV7-9 TGTGCCAGCAGCTCGTCCAAGGGGGCCTACGAGCAGTACTTC CASSSSKGAYEQYF
TRBJ2-7 12 NA NA TRBV9 TGTGCCAGCAGCTCCTCGGCCTACGAGCAGTACTTC CASSSSAYEQYF
TRBJ1-1 12 NA TRBD1 TRBV12-3/TRBV12-4 TGTGCCAGCAGTACAAACAGGGGTCGAGCTTTCTTT CASSTNRGRAFF
TRBJ2-3 12 NA NA TRBV6-2/TRBV6-3 TGTGCCAGCAGTTACTCGGTAGATACGCAGTATTTT CASSYSVDTQYF
TRBJ1-6 16 NA TRBD1 TRBV16 TGTGCCAGCAGCCAATCGGGACAGGGCACCAGATCACCCCTCCACTTT CASSQSGQGTRSPLHF
TRBJ2-1 13 NA TRBD2 TRBV7-9 TGTGCCAGCACGCGGGGGGCCCTCAATGAGCAGTTCTTC CASTRGALNEQFF
TRBJ2-7 16 NA NA TRBV4-3 TGCGCCAGCAGCCAAGATGTACAGGGGACTTCCTACGAGCAGTACTTC CASSQDVQGTSYEQYF
TRBJ1-1 13 NA NA TRBV6-5 TGTGCCAGCAGTTACGGTATGAACACTGAAGCTTTCTTT CASSYGMNTEAFF
TRBJ2-5 16 NA TRBD2 TRBV3-1/TRBV3-2 TGTGCCAGCAGCCAAGATGGGACTAGCGGGCAAGAGACCCAGTACTTC CASSQDGTSGQETQYF
TRBJ1-5 15 NA NA TRBV28 TGTGCCAGCAGCCCTGGGCAGGGTGGCAATCAGCCCCAGCATTTT CASSPGQGGNQPQHF
TRBJ2-7 13 NA NA TRBV7-2 TGTGCCAGCAGCTTAGGGAGGGAATACGAGCAGTACTTC CASSLGREYEQYF
TRBJ2-7 15 NA NA TRBV5-6 TGTGCCAGCAGCCCCATGGCCCCTGGCTCCTACGAGCAGTACTTC CASSPMAPGSYEQYF
TRBJ2-7 15 NA NA TRBV19 TGTGCCAGTAGTATAGGTGGCACGAGCTCCTACGAGCAGTACTTC CASSIGGTSSYEQYF
TRBJ2-1 20 NA NA TRBV4-3 TGCGCCAGCAGCCAAGATTATTCGGTCGGACACCTCAGCTCCTACAATGAGCAGTTCTTC CASSQDYSVGHLSSYNEQFF
TRBJ2-1 16 NA NA TRBV2 TGTGCCAGCAGAAACCTGGGGGCGCGGACCTACAATGAGCAGTTCTTC CASRNLGARTYNEQFF
TRBJ1-4 17 NA TRBD1 TRBV3-1/TRBV3-2 TGTGCCAGCAGCCTCCGACGGGGACAGGGCGGACTTGAAAAACTGTTTTTT CASSLRRGQGGLEKLFF
TRBJ2-1 15 NA NA TRBV7-6 TGTGCCAGCAGCCCGGGGGCAGGGGTTGGCAATGAGCAGTTCTTC CASSPGAGVGNEQFF
TRBJ2-5 19 NA TRBD2 TRBV7-3 TGTGCCAGCAGCCGGGCCGGGACTAGCGGGGGGGCCGGCCAAGAGACCCAGTACTTC CASSRAGTSGGAGQETQYF
TRBJ2-2 13 NA NA TRBV5-1 TGCGCCAGCAGCGATATTTACACCGGGGAGCTGTTTTTT CASSDIYTGELFF
TRBJ1-5 13 NA NA TRBV11-2 TGTGCCAGCAGCCAAGGCGACAATCAGCCCCAGCATTTT CASSQGDNQPQHF
TRBJ1-2 13 NA NA TRBV29-1 TGCAGCGTTGCCACAGGGAGTAACTATGGCTACACCTTC CSVATGSNYGYTF
TRBJ2-3 15 NA TRBD1 TRBV5-1 TGCGCCAGCAAAACCGGGACAGGGGGTGGAGATACGCAGTATTTT CASKTGTGGGDTQYF
TRBJ2-1 14 NA TRBD2 TRBV2 TGTGCCAGCAAAGGGACTAGCCAGGACAATGAGCAGTTCTTC CASKGTSQDNEQFF